Described below is a single T cell receptor beta chain sequence and its context. Antigen unknown. The sample originates from a study of T cell responses to AZD1222 COVID-19 vaccine. Sequenced by immunoSEQ multiplex PCR; TCRdb stores in-frame clones only, minus some. The sample carries more than 95,000 clones, 75% to 90% recorded once. General study findings and limits: CD4 TCRs linked to vaccination spanned spike, dominating at 160-218 and 743-854. Reportedly, nearly half of unique spike TCRs recognized epitopes outside B.1.351/B.1.1.7 mutations.

This CDR3 is built from 15 residues. Trimming cost V 3 bases and J 0 bases, with 10 bases left between them. Germline loops: CDR1 KGHDR, CDR2 SFDVKD. The clonotype comes from an adult in good health. The J gene is TRBJ2-5, the V gene TRBV24-1; tentative D call: TRBD1 (6 bases). The sample consisted of peripheral blood, taken on day 0 of AZD1222 vaccination. The CDR3 reads CATSDTQGYQETQYF. The DNA for the CDR3 is TGTGCCACCAGTGATACACAGGGATACCAAGAGACCCAGTACTTC.